The 3 T cell receptor beta chains presented below share a single source sample, sequenced in a study of blood T cell repertoires in COVID-19. Libraries were prepared by immunoSEQ multiplex PCR; TCRdb keeps only in-frame clonotypes and omits some of them. Of 100,000 to 150,000 clones detected, roughly 90% appear once; the ten largest clones hold roughly 2.1%. Specimen: peripheral blood. The receptors shown here come from a man aged 65-85 years with active COVID-19.

The CDR3 reads CASSRIQRPASGYNEQFF. In DNA, the CDR3 is TGTGCCAGCAGCCGAATTCAGCGGCCGGCTAGCGGCTACAATGAGCAGTTCTTC. The chain carries TRBV7-3 and TRBJ2-1, with 7 nucleotides matching TRBD2. J was trimmed by 3 bases and V by 5 bases; bases with no gene match: 16. The CDR3 length is 18 residues. The germline gives CDR1 SGHTA, CDR2 FQGTGA. Full variable domain (remainder filled in from reference TRBV7-3 and TRBJ2-1): GAGVSQTPSNKVTEKGKYVELRCDPISGHTALYWYRQSLGQGPEFLIYFQGTGAADDSGLPNDRFFAVRPEGSVSTLKIQRTERGDSAVYLCASSRIQRPASGYNEQFFGPGTRLTVL.

The chain recombines TRBV27 with TRBJ2-7; tentative D call: TRBD2 (5 bases). The germline gives CDR1 MNHEY, CDR2 SMNVEV (reference sequence). CDR3 length equals 16 residues. The V end was cut by 3 bases, the J end by 0 bases, with 15 bases between. CDR3 residues: CASSFPPQEASYEQYF. In nucleotides, the CDR3 is TGTGCCAGCAGTTTTCCCCCGCAGGAGGCCTCCTACGAGCAGTACTTC.

This rearrangement joins TRBV7-2 to TRBJ2-7, with D possibly being TRBD1 (6 bases). CDR3 length: 13 amino acids. Germline CDR1 is SGHTA and CDR2 is FQGNSA. Deletions cut 3 bases from V and 2 bases from J, with 8 bases between. CDR3 in amino acids: CASSLRGTYEQYF. CDR3 sequence (DNA): TGTGCCAGCAGCTTGAGGGGGACCTACGAGCAGTACTTC.